The T cell receptor beta chain under discussion was sequenced for a study of beta chain features in type 1 diabetes (dated by TCRdb to the late 2010s). About the investigation overall: Patients and healthy donors did not differ in mean age, gender distribution, total cell number or subset yield. The study compared TCRB repertoires of sorted circulating CD4+ T cell subsets between recently diagnosed type 1 diabetes patients and matched healthy donors. Whereas all 30 or so donors provided naive and central memory subsets, regulatory and stem cell-like memory subsets were isolated from just 8 patients and roughly 8 healthy donors. A total of 107,917,701 sorted cells were examined across all samples, and RNA yield correlated strongly with the number of cells per subset. Study-level results and caveats: Shorter templates might be favored by PCR, yet because patient and control samples were amplified and corrected together, any such skew would affect both groups equally. Naive, central memory and regulatory TCRB repertoires appeared more similar among patients than among healthy donors. Patients with type 1 diabetes made fewer insertions and deleted more nucleotides at VDJ recombination sites, implying thymic rearrangement abnormalities. Sequencing cDNA rather than genomic DNA could over-represent highly expressing activated cells, although activation and CD3 levels did not differ between groups. Because the HLA sub-analyses included only small numbers of individuals, any influence of HLA type on TCRB rearrangement was left unresolved. In all four CD4+ subsets, TCRB CDR3 length was moderately but significantly shorter in type 1 diabetes patients.

Each donor gave one peripheral blood draw, around 0.12 L on average, collected into heparinised tubes. A BD FACSAria II and a panel including CD45RO, CCR7, CD25, CD127, CD95 and CD27 were used to sort naive, central memory, regulatory and stem cell-like memory CD4+ T cells. Every sorted population had a purity above 95%. PBMCs were isolated right away by Lymphoprep density gradient centrifugation and were stained directly, without culture. To minimize batch effects, samples were stained and sorted in pairs, one healthy donor with one patient per experiment. All of the isolated RNA was reverse transcribed with the High Capacity cDNA Reverse Transcription Kit, so expressed TCRB transcripts were sequenced. Naive, central memory and regulatory T cell samples underwent deep immunoSEQ sequencing, averaging about 3.57 million total reads per sample. After sorted cells were lysed in RLT buffer, RNA was extracted with DNase-treated RNeasy Micro or Mini kits, with the choice depending on cell number. Each cell subset was processed separately to prevent cross-contamination, with patient and healthy donor samples processed together. TCRB sequences were amplified from cDNA with the immunoSEQ multiplex PCR, producing 87-bp fragments spanning the CDR3 region. Sequencing of the amplicons was performed on the Illumina HiSeq platform. Per the source publication's procedure: PCR bias was corrected computationally using synthetic template baselines, and reads within Hamming distance 2 were collapsed, with unmergeable singletons discarded. Reads were aligned against IMGT so that V, D and J genes, CDR3 length and insertions or deletions at six rearrangement sites could be assigned. Within each subset, clonotype counts were normalized to sorted cell number, after which true diversity and Gini coefficients were computed with the tcR R package. The overlap coefficient, calculated on TCRB nucleotide sequences, was used to quantify repertoire sharing. Out-of-frame TCRB sequences from naive cells were analyzed as a proxy for the pre-selection repertoire. TCRdb took this table from immuneACCESS and kept in-frame rearrangements with V and J called. Such tables lack part of the clones; where checked against another copy, unresolved V genes explain under half of the gap, and the rest is unexplained. V and J calls and clone size follow that table, whereas D and trimming were derived from the DNA. The sample table shows 360,000 or so clones, and about 20% are seen once. The ten most abundant clones make up approximately 0.043% of the sample.

Trimming takes 0 bases off V and 2 bases off J; junction bases not matched to a gene: 3. The CDR1 and CDR2 encoded by the germline V gene are SGHDT and YYEEEE. The CDR3 contains 15 residues, cysteine and phenylalanine counted. The DNA shown is the 45-base CDR3, in frame from base 1. This clone showed up just a few times. Its antigen remains undetermined. Base-call qualities are not available, and no considerably larger clone is one nucleotide away. This receptor was obtained from a woman aged 18-29 years in good health. In this chain, TRBV5-6 is recombined with TRBJ1-2, and 8 bases in between align with TRBD1. The specimen sequenced was naive CD4+ T cells from blood. The cell subset or site label on this specimen signifies: true naive CD4+ T cells. The CDR3 corresponds to CASSLANRGNYGYTF. The bases read TGTGCCAGCAGCTTGGCCAACAGGGGGAACTATGGCTACACCTTC.